This T cell receptor (beta chain) was documented in a study of cytomegalovirus exposure and HLA in healthy donors. Study at large: A prior analysis found roughly 110 million unique TCR beta sequences from around 180 million T cells. Study-level findings and limits: HLA allele associations emerged for around 15,000 TCR beta sequences in a later analysis, at 0.05 false discovery rate. The study reported that TCR beta sequences accurately predicted HLA-A and HLA-B alleles in most subjects.

Donors showed nominal health when sampled, although they likely had unrecorded immune exposures. This CDR3 is 14 amino acids long. The V end was cut by 5 bases, the J end by 8 bases, with 18 bases between. Germline loops: CDR1 MNHEY, CDR2 SVGAGI. Details on this clone: Antigen: not known.

PCR used 60 Vbeta primers and 13 Jbeta primers. The data were produced by immunoSEQ multiplex PCR, yet TCRdb's version contains in-frame clones alone and is incomplete. This sample yields under 200,000 clones, of which approximately 78% are seen a single time; under 2% belongs to the top ten. The chain recombines TRBV6-5 with TRBJ1-1, with D uncertain. The TCR comes from a woman between 18 and 29 years old in good health and CMV-seronegative. The sample consisted of PBMCs. CDR3 DNA: TGTGCCAGCAGTACGGCGTTCGCGCTGCGGGAAGCTTTCTTT. Protein product: CASSTAFALREAFF.